Presented here are 18 T cell receptor beta chains from one specimen sequenced in a study of identical twins. TCRdb itself ran the 5' RACE reads through MiXCR, one entry per CDR3 protein. Altogether approximately 240,000 distinct CDR3 sequences are present, about an eighth being singletons, with the ten largest covering around 9%. The sample taken for sequencing was memory (CD45RO+) T cells sorted from blood. The receptors were gathered from a woman younger than 35 in good health.

This clonotype was counted only a few times. J is TRBJ1-6 and V is TRBV7-2; no reliable D call. Trimming left V 3 bases short and J 0 bases short, with 3 bases between. This CDR3 region has 14 residues. The germline V gene has CDR1 SGHTA and CDR2 FQGNSA. DNA for the CDR3: TGTGCCAGCAGCTTCAACTCCTATAATTCACCCCTCCACTTT. It yields the protein CASSFNSYNSPLHF.

The V gene is TRBV10-3, the J gene TRBJ1-2; 8 nucleotides line up with TRBD1. CDR1 and CDR2 from the germline V gene are ENHRY and SYGVKD. J gave up 4 bases and V 8 bases, and 3 bases lay outside the gene matches. The CDR3 is made up of 12 amino acids. The CDR3 region has the DNA TGTGCCATCGGACAGGGAAGCTATGGCTACACCTTC. This codes for CAIGQGSYGYTF.

V is TRBV29-1 and J is TRBJ2-1; D is uncertain. Trimming stripped 4 bases from V and 5 bases from J, with 18 bases between. The CDR3 loop spans 15 amino acids. Looked up from germline, CDR1 is SQVTM and CDR2 is ANQGSEA. The CDR3 spells CSVVPFRAIDNEQFF. The CDR3 nucleotides are TGCAGCGTTGTCCCCTTTCGTGCGATTGACAATGAGCAGTTCTTC.

This clonotype has more than one count but fewer than ten. V and J are TRBV15 and TRBJ1-2; D uncertain. V gave up 8 bases and J gave up 8 bases, with 12 bases separating them. CDR3 length: 11 residues. CDR1 is LNHNV, CDR2 YYDKDF, per germline (reference sequence). Here the CDR3 reads CATYGRVGYTF. Written as DNA, the CDR3 is TGTGCCACCTATGGTCGGGTCGGCTACACCTTC.

This clonotype was counted a few times. This rearrangement joins TRBV10-3 to TRBJ2-1, with 14 bases identical to TRBD2. The germline CDR1 and CDR2 sequences are ENHRY and SYGVKD. The J segment lost 5 bases and the V segment lost 10 bases, leaving 4 bases of the junction unmatched. The CDR3 has 14 residues. The CDR3 DNA sequence: TGTGCCACCCGACTAGCGGGAGGGAACAATGAGCAGTTCTTC. It specifies CATRLAGGNNEQFF.

The chain's CDR3 is CASTSLAGGPETQYF. The CDR3 region has the DNA TGTGCCAGCACCTCACTAGCGGGGGGGCCCGAGACCCAGTACTTC. This chain connects TRBV3-1 to TRBJ2-5, with TRBD2 identical over 13 bases. CDR1 is LGHDT, CDR2 YNNKEL, per germline (reference sequence). After removal of 7 bases from V and 5 bases from J, the junction contained 7 bases not matched to a gene. The CDR3 runs 15 residues.

This clonotype was observed a handful of times. V gene TRBV3-1 combines with J gene TRBJ2-7; 8 bases match TRBD2. CDR3 size: 14 residues. Germline V gene lookup returns CDR1 LGHDT and CDR2 YNNKEL (reference sequence). The trim removed 1 base at V and 2 bases at J, leaving 1 base unmatched. The CDR3 region has the DNA TGTGCCAGCAGCCAAGCGGGAGGGCCCTACGAGCAGTACTTC. Amino acids: CASSQAGGPYEQYF.

This clonotype was found a few times. The chain has TRBV20-1 and TRBJ2-3; 11 nucleotides agree with TRBD2. J was trimmed by 2 bases and V by 6 bases; bases with no gene match: 10. This CDR3 is 16 amino acids long. CDR1 is DFQATT and CDR2 is SNEGSKA in the germline V gene (reference sequence). The CDR3 DNA is TGCAGTGCCCCGGGTACTAGCGGGAGCAACACAGATACGCAGTATTTT. Residues: CSAPGTSGSNTDTQYF.

The gene calls are TRBV6-5 and TRBJ1-3; 7 positions match TRBD1. Germline loops: CDR1 MNHEY, CDR2 SVGAGI. The CDR3 spans 15 residues. V dropped 4 bases and J dropped 2; count of bases not matched to a gene: 5. The CDR3 here is CASSSQQGTGNTIYF. CDR3 coding DNA: TGTGCCAGCAGTTCCCAACAGGGGACTGGAAACACCATATATTTT.

This clonotype showed up just a few times. This chain joins TRBV27 and TRBJ2-5; D might be TRBD1 or TRBD2, each matching 6 bases. The CDR3 is made up of 13 amino acids. Trimming took off 8 bases at V and 10 bases at J, with 20 bases between the two ends. Germline CDR1 and CDR2: MNHEY and SMNVEV (reference sequence). The DNA for the CDR3 is TGTGCCAGCGGGGGGACTCGGGGGCCCTGCCAGTACTTC. It codes for CASGGTRGPCQYF.

The chain has TRBV5-1 and TRBJ2-2; 8 bases fit TRBD1. Germline assignment: CDR1 SGHRS and CDR2 YFSETQ. There are 14 residues in the CDR3. J lost 4 bases, V lost 5 bases, and 4 bases had no gene match. The CDR3 here is CASSWDRFTGELFF. In DNA, the CDR3 is TGCGCCAGCAGTTGGGACAGGTTCACCGGGGAGCTGTTTTTT. Using reference TRBV5-1 and TRBJ2-2 for the parts outside the CDR3, the full variable domain is KAGVTQTPRYLIKTRGQQVTLSCSPISGHRSVSWYQQTPGQGLQFLFEYFSETQRNKGNFPGRFSGRQFSNSRSEMNVSTLELGDSALYLCASSWDRFTGELFFGEGSRLTVL.

This clonotype was detected only a few times. This chain connects TRBV3-1 to TRBJ1-1; maybe TRBD1 (6 bases). The CDR3 runs to 14 residues. Looked up from germline, CDR1 is LGHDT and CDR2 is YNNKEL (reference sequence). The germline V and J ends were trimmed by 0 bases and 6 bases, with 11 bases remaining between them. CDR3 DNA: TGTGCCAGCAGCCAAGAAGGGGGTAGGGCTGAAGCTTTCTTT. This encodes CASSQEGGRAEAFF.

This clonotype was seen a handful of times. This chain links TRBV18 with TRBJ2-3; D may be TRBD2 (5 bases). Germline V CDR1 and CDR2: KGHSH, LQKENI. The germline V and J ends were trimmed by 2 bases and 5 bases, with 11 bases remaining between them. The length of the CDR3 is 14 residues. CDR3 loop: CASSPTSPEDTQYF. The CDR3 DNA is TGTGCCAGCTCACCAACTAGTCCGGAAGATACGCAGTATTTT.

The chain couples TRBV6-1 to TRBJ2-1; TRBD1 matches at 11 bases. The CDR3 is 17 amino acids. V lost 7 bases and J lost 10; bases outside the gene matches: 18. CDR1 MNHNS and CDR2 SASEGT come from the germline V gene. The CDR3 region has the DNA TGTGCCAGCAAACAGAGAAAGTCTGGACAGGGGGCGCACGAGCAGTTCTTC. Translation gives CASKQRKSGQGAHEQFF.

The rearrangement uses TRBV12-3 or TRBV12-4 and TRBJ2-1; TRBD2 matches at 10 bases. The CDR3 loop spans 16 amino acids. The ends lost 7 bases at V and 7 bases at J; junction bases unmatched: 13. The chain's CDR3 is CASTTRLLAGSNEQFF. In DNA, the CDR3 is TGTGCCAGCACGACCCGATTACTAGCGGGGAGTAATGAGCAGTTCTTC.

The chain couples TRBV20-1 to TRBJ2-1; 10 bases match TRBD2. From germline, CDR1 is DFQATT and CDR2 SNEGSKA (reference sequence). The ends lost 6 bases at V and 4 bases at J; junction bases unmatched: 12. The CDR3 runs 16 residues. The chain's CDR3 is CSANSGGLFNYNEQFF. The CDR3, as DNA: TGCAGTGCAAATAGCGGGGGGCTGTTCAATTACAATGAGCAGTTCTTC.

A note on this clonotype: One end of the junction does not line up with germline, which may come from a read error. The CDR3: CSTSGGSTDTQYF. The CDR3 DNA is TGCAGTACTAGCGGGGGGAGCACAGATACGCAGTATTTT. The chain carries TRBV20-1 and TRBJ2-3, with 12 bases fitting TRBD2. The V gene's germline CDR1 is DFQATT and CDR2 SNEGSKA (reference sequence). The CDR3 consists of 13 residues.

This clonotype showed up just a few times. The rearrangement joins TRBV4-2 to TRBJ2-3; D might be TRBD2 (6 bases). The germline V gene has CDR1 LGHNA and CDR2 YNFKEQ. V was clipped by 0 bases and J by 6 bases, with 13 bases between them. This CDR3 contains 15 residues. The CDR3 here is CASSQDRTGADTQYF. The DNA for the CDR3 is TGTGCCAGCAGCCAAGATCGAACGGGAGCCGATACGCAGTATTTT.